Shown below are 14 T cell receptor beta chains from a single sample sequenced in a study of beta chain features in type 1 diabetes (dated by TCRdb to between 2018 and 2020). The library came from the immunoSEQ multiplex PCR assay. All of the isolated RNA was reverse transcribed with the High Capacity cDNA Reverse Transcription Kit, so expressed TCRB transcripts were sequenced. What TCRdb holds here is the immuneACCESS table cut down to in-frame rearrangements. Part of the clones is not present; checked against another copy, under half of the missing clones reflect an unresolved V gene, and the others are unexplained. The sample table records about 330,000 clones; 11% of these occur just once. The ten largest make up just over 0.015% of the sample. What was sequenced was naive CD4+ T cells from blood. The cell subset or site label, as the study defines it: true naive CD4+ T cells. These receptor sequences come from a woman between 25 and 40 years old in good health.

J is TRBJ2-1 and V is TRBV11-2; D possibly corresponds to TRBD1 (5 bases). Trimming pared 3 bases from V and 8 bases from J, leaving 14 bases between. Germline V gives CDR1 SGHAT, CDR2 FQNNGV. CDR3 length equals 14 residues. CDR3 amino acids: CASSLRQYVDEQFF. The CDR3 DNA reads TGTGCCAGCAGCTTGAGACAGTATGTGGATGAGCAGTTCTTC.

The sample holds a few counts of this clone. The chain has TRBV30 and TRBJ2-1; a weak D match, TRBD1 (5 bases). Germline V gene lookup returns CDR1 GTSNPN and CDR2 SVGIG (reference sequence). The V end was cut by 3 bases, the J end by 7 bases, with 10 bases between. CDR3 length: 12 residues. CDR3 in amino acids: CAWSPQVNEQFF. CDR3 coding DNA: TGTGCCTGGAGCCCACAGGTAAATGAGCAGTTCTTC.

In its sample, this clone was seen a few times. The chain uses TRBV9 and TRBJ2-2; unclear D gene. This CDR3 is built from 14 residues. The V end lost 5 bases, the J end lost 3 bases, and 11 bases lay between the germline ends. Germline V gives CDR1 SGDLS, CDR2 YYNGEE. The CDR3 region has the DNA TGTGCCAGCAGAGATCGGAGTTACACCGGGGAGCTGTTTTTT. Protein: CASRDRSYTGELFF. Complete variable domain (other parts from reference TRBV9 and TRBJ2-2): DSGVTQTPKHLITATGQRVTLRCSPRSGDLSVYWYQQSLDQGLQFLIQYYNGEERAKGNILERFSAQQFPDLHSELNLSSLELGDSALYFCASRDRSYTGELFFGEGSRLTVL.

The chain employs TRBV7-9 and TRBJ2-1; 9 bases align to TRBD1. Germline lookup yields CDR1 SEHNR and CDR2 FQNEAQ (reference sequence). V lost 7 bases and J lost 5; bases outside the gene matches: 12. This CDR3 comprises 16 residues. The DNA of the CDR3 is TGTGCCAGCACCGTCTTGACAGGGGGGAGGGACAATGAGCAGTTCTTC. It specifies CASTVLTGGRDNEQFF. The whole variable domain, filled in from reference TRBV7-9 and TRBJ2-1, reads DTGVSQNPRHKITKRGQNVTFRCDPISEHNRLYWYRQTLGQGPEFLTYFQNEAQLEKSRLLSDRFSAERPKGSFSTLEIQRTEQGDSAMYLCASTVLTGGRDNEQFFGPGTRLTVL.

The J gene is TRBJ2-7, the V gene TRBV7-8; 10 positions match TRBD1. The junction had 9 bases not matched to a gene; V was cut back by 4 bases and J by 3 bases. The germline CDR1 and CDR2 sequences are SGHVS and FQNEAQ. The CDR3 runs to 16 residues. CDR3 DNA sequence: TGTGCCAGCAGCTCGGTTTGGGGACAGGGGTACTACGAGCAGTACTTC. Protein product: CASSSVWGQGYYEQYF.

This sequence joins TRBV7-9 and TRBJ2-3; 7 bases are shared with TRBD2. V shed 5 bases and J 6 bases; nucleotides not matched to a gene: 11. The germline V gene encodes CDR1 SEHNR and CDR2 FQNEAQ (reference sequence). The CDR3 covers 15 residues. CDR3 sequence (DNA): TGTGCCAGCAGCGCGGAGGGAGGGGTAGGGGATACGCAGTATTTT. It yields the protein CASSAEGGVGDTQYF.

This clone was recorded a few times. This chain links TRBV29-1 with TRBJ2-7; 9 bases are shared with TRBD1. The CDR3 has 16 amino acids. Germline CDR1 is SQVTM and CDR2 is ANQGSEA. V was clipped by 6 bases and J by 6 bases; unmatched bases: 18. The DNA of the CDR3 is TGCAGCGTGGAACAGGGGGCTAGTCGATCGCCGGGCGAGCAGTACTTC. Encoded protein: CSVEQGASRSPGEQYF.

This clone occurred a few times. The chain links TRBV18 to TRBJ2-6, with a possible D match to TRBD1 (6 bases). Trimming pared 2 bases from V and 0 bases from J, leaving 11 bases between. This CDR3 is 17 amino acids long. Germline V gives CDR1 KGHSH, CDR2 LQKENI. CDR3 bases: TGTGCCAGCTCACCAGAACAGGGAAGCTCTGGGGCCAACGTCCTGACTTTC. Protein product: CASSPEQGSSGANVLTF.

The rearrangement joins TRBV11-1 to TRBJ2-1; TRBD1 agrees at 9 bases. CDR3 length: 15 residues. From germline, CDR1 is SGHAT and CDR2 FQDESV (reference sequence). The J segment lost 7 bases and the V segment lost 2 bases, leaving 6 bases of the junction unmatched. The CDR3 DNA sequence: TGTGCCAGCAGCTTAACAACCGGGACAGGGAATGAGCAGTTCTTC. Translated, it gives CASSLTTGTGNEQFF.

The V call is TRBV2, the J call TRBJ1-1, with D possibly being TRBD1 (6 bases). The CDR3 totals 16 residues. Germline V lookup: CDR1 SNHLY, CDR2 FYNNEI. The V end was cut by 5 bases, the J end by 0 bases, with 16 bases between. The CDR3 nucleotides read TGTGCCAGCAGTCCGACAGGCAGAGGGGTGAACACTGAAGCTTTCTTT. The encoded protein is CASSPTGRGVNTEAFF.

As to this clone: The same CDR3 also results from other DNA sequences found in this sample. The V and J genes are TRBV7-9 and TRBJ2-7; D unclear. The CDR3 contains 11 residues. Germline CDR1 and CDR2: SEHNR and FQNEAQ (reference sequence). The V and J ends lost 4 bases and 4 bases respectively, with 5 bases between them. The CDR3 here is CASSSLYEQYF. CDR3 DNA: TGTGCCAGCAGCTCCCTATACGAGCAGTACTTC.

This clone occurred a few times. The genes are TRBV2 and TRBJ2-3; 7 bases line up with TRBD1. Germline V gives CDR1 SNHLY, CDR2 FYNNEI. CDR3 length: 15 amino acids. V dropped 6 bases and J dropped 1; count of bases not matched to a gene: 7. CDR3: CASSQQGRRTDTQYF. CDR3 sequence (DNA): TGTGCCAGCAGCCAACAGGGGCGGCGCACAGATACGCAGTATTTT.

The chain links TRBV7-8 to TRBJ2-1; D might be TRBD1 (5 bases). V shed 4 bases and J shed 8 bases, with 15 bases lying between them. Germline V CDR1 and CDR2: SGHVS, FQNEAQ. The CDR3 runs 14 residues. The CDR3 protein is CASSSITGYDEQFF. For the CDR3, the DNA is TGTGCCAGCAGCTCGATTACAGGTTACGATGAGCAGTTCTTC.

This clone was seen more than once but under ten times. The chain links TRBV18 to TRBJ2-7; 8 nucleotides align to TRBD2. Germline CDR1 and CDR2: KGHSH and LQKENI. CDR3 length: 15 amino acids. V dropped 4 bases and J dropped 6; count of bases not matched to a gene: 11. CDR3 protein: CASSLPGGPSGEQYF. Written as DNA, the CDR3 is TGTGCCAGCTCACTTCCGGGAGGGCCCTCCGGCGAGCAGTACTTC.